The text below deals with one T cell receptor beta chain. The genomic DNA of each subset was split evenly across several immunoSEQ plates. How the authors handled the data: ImmunoSEQ junction-only sequences lacked quality scores, so their filtering differed. This table comes from immunoSEQ multiplex PCR, and its TCRdb copy is limited to in-frame clones, with some not included. V, J and clone size reflect that table, while D and trimming were determined from the DNA. In the table there are hundreds of thousands of clones, around 96% of which are singletons. This entry comes from a study of shared clonotypes between healthy human individuals. V was pared by 6 bases and J by 6 bases, with 1 base of the junction left unmatched. CDR1 is MDHEN and CDR2 is SYDVKM in the germline V gene. The CDR3 extends over 14 amino acids. CD45RO-negative, CCR7-positively selected cells formed the naive CD8 fraction, excluding terminally differentiated effector memory CD45RA+ cells.

This sequence was found in a woman aged 30 to 39 in good health. The chain joins TRBV28 to TRBJ2-2, with 13 bases identical to TRBD2. The sequenced material came from naive CD8+ T cells sorted from blood. CDR3 sequence: CASRLAGGPGELFF. In DNA form, the CDR3 reads TGTGCCAGCAGACTAGCGGGAGGGCCCGGGGAGCTGTTTTTT.